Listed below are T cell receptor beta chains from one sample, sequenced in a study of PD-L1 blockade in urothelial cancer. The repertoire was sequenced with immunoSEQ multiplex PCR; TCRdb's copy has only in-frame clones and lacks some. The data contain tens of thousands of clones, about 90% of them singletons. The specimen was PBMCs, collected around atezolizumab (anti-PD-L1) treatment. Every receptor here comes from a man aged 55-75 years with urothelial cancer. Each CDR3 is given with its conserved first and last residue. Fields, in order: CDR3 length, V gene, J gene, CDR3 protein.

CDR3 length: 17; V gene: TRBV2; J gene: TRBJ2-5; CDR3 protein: CASSEGQAAGGEETQYF
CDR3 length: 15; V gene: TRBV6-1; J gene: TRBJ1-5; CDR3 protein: CASSEASAGNQPQHF
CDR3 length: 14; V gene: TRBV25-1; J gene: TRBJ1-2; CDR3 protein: CASSPLGGGRGYTF
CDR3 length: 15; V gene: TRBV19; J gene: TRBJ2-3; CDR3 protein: CASSLLAVRGDTQYF
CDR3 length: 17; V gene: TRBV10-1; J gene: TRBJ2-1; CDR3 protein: CASKSITTSGDYNEQFF
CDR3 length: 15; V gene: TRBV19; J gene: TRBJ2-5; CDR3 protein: CASSIATGRRETQYF
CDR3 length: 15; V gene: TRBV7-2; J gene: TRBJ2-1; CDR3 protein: CASSQQTSGGEGQFF
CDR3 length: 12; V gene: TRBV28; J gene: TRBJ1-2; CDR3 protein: CASRGGLVGYTF
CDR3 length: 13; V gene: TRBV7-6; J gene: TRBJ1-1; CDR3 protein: CASSRQGRTEAFF
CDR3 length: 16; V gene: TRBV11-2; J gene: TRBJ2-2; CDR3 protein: CASSFLTRVNTGELFF
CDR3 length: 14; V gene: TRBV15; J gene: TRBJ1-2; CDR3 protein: CATSGRDGGSEYTF
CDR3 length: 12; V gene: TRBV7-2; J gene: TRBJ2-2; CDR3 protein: CASSLRGGELFF
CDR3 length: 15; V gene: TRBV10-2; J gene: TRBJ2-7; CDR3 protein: CASGLAGGSSYEQYF
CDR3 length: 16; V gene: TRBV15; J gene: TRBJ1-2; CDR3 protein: CATSRESGFRGYGYTF
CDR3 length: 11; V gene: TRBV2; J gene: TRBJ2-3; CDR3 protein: CGDGSADTQYF
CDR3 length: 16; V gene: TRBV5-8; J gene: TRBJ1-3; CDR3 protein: CASSDAPGGSGNTIYF
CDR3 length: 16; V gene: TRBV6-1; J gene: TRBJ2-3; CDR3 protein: CASSVWGGRVSDTQYF
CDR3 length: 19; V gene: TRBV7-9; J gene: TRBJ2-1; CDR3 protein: CASSLGVGAGGGSYNEQFF
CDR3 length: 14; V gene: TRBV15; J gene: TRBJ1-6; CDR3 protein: CATRLDRGNSPLHF
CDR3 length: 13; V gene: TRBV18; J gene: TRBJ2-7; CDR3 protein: CASSQTDSYEQYF
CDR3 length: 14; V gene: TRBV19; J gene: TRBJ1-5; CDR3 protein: CASSIKGGGQPQHF
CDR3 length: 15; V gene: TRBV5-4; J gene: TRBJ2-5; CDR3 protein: CASSDYRDMRETQYF
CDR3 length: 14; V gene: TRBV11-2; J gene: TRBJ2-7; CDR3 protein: CASSLQGTTYEQYF
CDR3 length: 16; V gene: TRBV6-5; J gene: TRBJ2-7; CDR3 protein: CASSYSKLGSSYEQYF
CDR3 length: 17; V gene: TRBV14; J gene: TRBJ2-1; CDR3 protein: CASSHRVARITYNEQFF
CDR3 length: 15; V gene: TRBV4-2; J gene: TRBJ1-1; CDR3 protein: CASSPKTGGFTEAFF
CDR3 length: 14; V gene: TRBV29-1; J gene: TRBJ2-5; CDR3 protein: CSSGTGGPQETQYF
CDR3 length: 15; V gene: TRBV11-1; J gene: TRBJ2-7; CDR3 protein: CASSLAGPRGQEQYF
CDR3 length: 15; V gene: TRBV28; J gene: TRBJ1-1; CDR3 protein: CASSLEAGTVYQAFF
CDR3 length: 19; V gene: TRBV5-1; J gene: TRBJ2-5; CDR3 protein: CASSLGRAGTVGVEGTQYF
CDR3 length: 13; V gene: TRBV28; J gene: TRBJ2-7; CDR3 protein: CASRPGQSYEQYF
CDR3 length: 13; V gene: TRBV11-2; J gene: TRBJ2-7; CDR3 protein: CASTTTGSYEQYF